A single sample is the source of the 25 T cell receptor beta chains below, sequenced in a study of shared clonotypes between healthy human individuals. Sequencing was performed with immunoSEQ multiplex PCR; in TCRdb, only in-frame clones are kept and a portion is missing. Of hundreds of thousands of clones in the sample, around 87% were seen once. The sequenced sample was memory CD8+ T cells sorted from blood. As for subset: CD45RO+ cells pooled with CCR7-negative TemRA cells. The source is a man between 18 and 29 years old in good health.

The chain links TRBV7-9 to TRBJ1-3, with D possibly matching TRBD1 (6 bases). Trimming left V 1 base short and J 5 bases short, with 18 bases between. The germline V gene encodes CDR1 SEHNR and CDR2 FQNEAQ (reference sequence). The CDR3 totals 17 residues. CDR3 loop: CASSLVGVAGDRNTIYF. Here the CDR3 DNA reads TGTGCCAGCAGCTTAGTGGGTGTGGCAGGGGATCGAAACACCATATATTTT.

V gene TRBV27 combines with J gene TRBJ1-1, with 8 bases matching TRBD1. Germline V lookup: CDR1 MNHEY, CDR2 SMNVEV (reference sequence). CDR3 length: 14 amino acids. The trim removed 6 bases at V and 6 bases at J, leaving 9 bases unmatched. CDR3 nucleotide sequence: TGTGCCAGCAGAAGAACAGACAGGGGCCCTGAAGCTTTCTTT. Protein product: CASRRTDRGPEAFF.

The genes are TRBV6-5 and TRBJ1-3; a weak D match, TRBD1 (5 bases). V lost 0 bases, J lost 4 bases, and 10 bases lay in between. CDR1 MNHEY and CDR2 SVGAGI come from the germline V gene. This CDR3 comprises 15 residues. CDR3 region: CASSYSRGDGNTIYF. The CDR3 coding sequence is TGTGCCAGCAGTTACTCGAGGGGAGACGGAAACACCATATATTTT.

V usage is TRBV6-6 and J usage is TRBJ2-3; D might be TRBD2 (5 bases). The CDR3 contains 16 residues. V lost 0 bases and J lost 3, with 13 bases in between. Germline CDR1 reads MNHNY; CDR2 reads SVGAGI (reference sequence). Here the CDR3 DNA reads TGTGCCAGCAGTTACTCGGATCGGGAAATGACAGATACGCAGTATTTT. Translation gives CASSYSDREMTDTQYF.

The chain couples TRBV11-2 to TRBJ2-7, with D perhaps TRBD1 (5 bases). This CDR3 contains 14 residues. The germline V and J ends were trimmed by 4 bases and 5 bases, with 15 bases remaining between them. CDR1 is SGHAT and CDR2 is FQNNGV in the germline V gene. The CDR3 reads CASSSYQGDNEQYF. As DNA, the CDR3 is TGTGCCAGCAGCTCGTACCAGGGTGATAACGAGCAGTACTTC. The full variable domain, its missing parts supplied by reference TRBV11-2 and TRBJ2-7, is EAGVAQSPRYKIIEKRQSVAFWCNPISGHATLYWYQQILGQGPKLLIQFQNNGVVDDSQLPKDRFSAERLKGVDSTLKIQPAKLEDSAVYLCASSSYQGDNEQYFGPGTRLTVT.

This clone has ten or more counts. The gene calls are TRBV6-5 and TRBJ2-1; TRBD2 matches at 7 bases. Looked up from germline, CDR1 is MNHEY and CDR2 is SVGAGI. V was pared by 1 base and J by 2 bases, with 2 bases of the junction left unmatched. This CDR3 has 15 amino acids. The CDR3: CASSYWTSPYNEQFF. CDR3 nucleotides: TGTGCCAGCAGTTACTGGACTAGTCCCTACAATGAGCAGTTCTTC.

CDR3 coding DNA: TGTGCCAGCAGCCAGGTTTGGGTAACCTACGAGCAGTACTTC. Amino acid sequence: CASSQVWVTYEQYF. The chain uses TRBV5-5 and TRBJ2-7; D unresolved. V lost 4 bases and J lost 2, with 13 bases in between. Germline CDR1 and CDR2: SGHKS and YYEKEE (reference sequence). This CDR3 is built from 14 residues.

DNA for the CDR3: TGTGCCAGCAGGGGGACAGGGATAAACATTCAGTACTTC. This codes for CASRGTGINIQYF. The gene calls are TRBV2 and TRBJ2-4, with 9 bases identical to TRBD1. CDR1 is SNHLY and CDR2 is FYNNEI in the germline V gene. This CDR3 is built from 13 residues. V lost 6 bases, J lost 6 bases, and 3 bases stayed unmatched. The complete variable domain, with remaining parts taken from reference TRBV2 and TRBJ2-4, reads EPEVTQTPSHQVTQMGQEVILRCVPISNHLYFYWYRQILGQKVEFLVSFYNNEISEKSEIFDDQFSVERPDGSNFTLKIRSTKLEDSAMYFCASRGTGINIQYFGAGTRLSVL.

The chain couples TRBV29-1 to TRBJ2-7, with 8 bases identical to TRBD1. V was clipped by 2 bases and J by 6 bases; unmatched bases: 6. This CDR3 spans 13 amino acids. Germline V gene lookup returns CDR1 SQVTM and CDR2 ANQGSEA. In DNA, the CDR3 is TGCAGCGTTGAAACAGGGGGAGGTGGCGAGCAGTACTTC. This translates into CSVETGGGGEQYF.

This sequence joins TRBV13 and TRBJ2-7; either TRBD1 or TRBD2 may fit D (5 bases each). The V gene lost 5 bases and the J gene lost 7 bases, with 18 bases spanning the gap. Germline V CDR1 and CDR2: PRHDT, FYEKMQ (reference sequence). This CDR3 comprises 14 residues. The DNA of the CDR3 is TGTGCCAGCAGCCGCCGTCGGGGACCCGAAGAGCAGTACTTC. Residues: CASSRRRGPEEQYF.

V and J are TRBV30 and TRBJ1-3; D gene ambiguous. This CDR3 contains 14 residues. Trimming stripped 2 bases from V and 0 bases from J, with 8 bases between. The V gene's germline CDR1 is GTSNPN and CDR2 SVGIG (reference sequence). CDR3 bases: TGTGCCTGGAGTTATGAAGACTCTGGAAACACCATATATTTT. It encodes CAWSYEDSGNTIYF.

The chain is built from TRBV2 and TRBJ2-1; 11 bases fit TRBD2. Germline CDR1 SNHLY, CDR2 FYNNEI. With V trimmed by 5 bases and J by 8 bases, 8 bases remained unmatched. The CDR3 is made up of 15 amino acids. CDR3 protein: CASSLASGRRDEQFF. CDR3 DNA: TGTGCCAGCAGTTTAGCTAGCGGGAGGAGGGATGAGCAGTTCTTC.

The table lists this clone with a few counts. The chain has TRBV10-1 and TRBJ1-1; no definite D call. The CDR3 runs 11 residues. CDR1 and CDR2 from the germline V gene are WNHNN and SYGVQD (reference sequence). V was clipped by 2 bases and J by 7 bases, with 5 bases between them. CDR3 loop: CASSEGFEAFF. CDR3 DNA: TGCGCCAGCAGTGAGGGCTTTGAAGCTTTCTTT.

This chain joins TRBV5-1 and TRBJ2-1; D is perhaps TRBD2 (5 bases). Per germline, CDR1 SGHRS and CDR2 YFSETQ. Trimming cost V 1 base and J 9 bases, with 17 bases left between them. CDR3 length: 15 amino acids. The CDR3 coding sequence is TGCGCCAGCAGCTTGTCCTGGCCCGGAGGTATTGAGCAGTTCTTC. Translated: CASSLSWPGGIEQFF.

The rearrangement uses TRBV4-1 and TRBJ2-3; D gene uncertain. V lost 4 bases to trimming and J lost 2 bases, with 10 bases between them. The CDR3 sequence is 14 residues long. The germline V gene encodes CDR1 MGHRA and CDR2 YSYEKL. In DNA, the CDR3 is TGCGCCAGCAGCCCCCTGTGGTCCACAGATACGCAGTATTTT. This translates into CASSPLWSTDTQYF.

The chain links TRBV7-2 to TRBJ2-7; perhaps TRBD2 as D (7 bases). The V and J ends lost 2 bases and 3 bases respectively, with 17 bases between them. This CDR3 spans 16 amino acids. The germline V gene has CDR1 SGHTA and CDR2 FQGNSA. As DNA, the CDR3 is TGTGCCAGCAGCTTACTGCTGGGGGGGCAGAACTACGAGCAGTACTTC. Translating it yields CASSLLLGGQNYEQYF.

The CDR3 protein is CASSHRTGFGEQYF. For the CDR3, the DNA is TGCGCCAGCAGCCACCGGACAGGGTTTGGCGAGCAGTACTTC. The chain carries TRBV5-1 and TRBJ2-7; the match to TRBD1 covers 8 bases. Germline V gives CDR1 SGHRS, CDR2 YFSETQ. The ends lost 4 bases at V and 6 bases at J; junction bases unmatched: 9. The CDR3 totals 14 residues.

The chain uses TRBV5-5 and TRBJ1-1; no clear D. The V end lost 5 bases, the J end lost 5 bases, and 13 bases lay between the germline ends. The CDR3 has 13 residues. Germline loops: CDR1 SGHKS, CDR2 YYEKEE (reference sequence). This CDR3 is CASRIPSGTEAFF. CDR3 bases: TGTGCCAGCAGGATTCCAAGTGGAACTGAAGCTTTCTTT.

V is TRBV10-3 and J is TRBJ1-1; 8 bases align to TRBD1. CDR1 and CDR2 from the germline V gene are ENHRY and SYGVKD. V shed 3 bases, J shed 1 base, and the junction held 4 bases outside the gene matches. The CDR3 runs to 15 residues. CDR3 coding DNA: TGTGCCATCAGTGAAAACAGGGGGACGAACACTGAAGCTTTCTTT. This translates into CAISENRGTNTEAFF.

The V call is TRBV4-2, the J call TRBJ1-5; tentatively, D is TRBD1 (5 bases). Per the germline V gene, CDR1 is LGHNA and CDR2 is YNFKEQ. This CDR3 spans 20 amino acids. V lost 0 bases, J lost 3 bases, and 24 bases lay in between. The CDR3 bases are TGTGCCAGCAGCCAAGACCGGACATATTTTAGAGACAGTTACAATCAGCCCCAGCATTTT. It is translated as CASSQDRTYFRDSYNQPQHF.

CDR3 loop: CASSPATATGELFF. The CDR3 DNA follows: TGTGCCAGCAGCCCAGCCACAGCCACCGGGGAGCTGTTTTTT. The chain recombines TRBV7-8 with TRBJ2-2; no clear D gene. V lost 5 bases, J lost 4 bases, and 11 bases lay in between. CDR3 size: 14 residues. The germline V gene has CDR1 SGHVS and CDR2 FQNEAQ.

The chain employs TRBV7-9 and TRBJ2-6, with D perhaps matching TRBD1 or TRBD2 (5 bases each). V lost 2 bases and J 2 bases, leaving 7 bases between the germline ends. Germline CDR1 is SEHNR and CDR2 is FQNEAQ (reference sequence). The CDR3 runs to 15 residues. The CDR3 protein is CASSLQGAGANVLTF. DNA of the CDR3: TGTGCCAGCAGCTTACAGGGAGCTGGGGCCAACGTCCTGACTTTC.

The V call is TRBV6-1, the J call TRBJ1-5; TRBD1 matches 8 bases. The J segment lost 0 bases and the V segment lost 2 bases, leaving 12 bases of the junction unmatched. Germline V CDR1 and CDR2: MNHNS, SASEGT. The CDR3 covers 19 residues. This chain's CDR3 is CASSEWPGQGGHSNQPQHF. CDR3 in DNA: TGTGCCAGCAGTGAATGGCCCGGACAGGGAGGGCATAGCAATCAGCCCCAGCATTTT.

The chain employs TRBV6-5 and TRBJ1-2; 7 bases align to TRBD1. The CDR3 is made up of 16 amino acids. V lost 2 bases and J lost 2; bases outside the gene matches: 8. Germline-derived CDR1 and CDR2 are MNHEY and SVGAGI. For the CDR3, the DNA is TGTGCCAGCAGTTACCGTACTGTGGGACAGAACTATGGCTACACCTTC. Its protein is CASSYRTVGQNYGYTF.

This chain connects TRBV5-1 to TRBJ2-7, with a possible D match to TRBD2 (6 bases). CDR3 length: 13 residues. Germline CDR1 reads SGHRS; CDR2 reads YFSETQ. V was trimmed by 2 bases and J by 7 bases, leaving 13 bases between them. The CDR3 loop reads CASSFRTSGEQYF. The CDR3 DNA reads as TGCGCCAGCAGCTTCCGGACCAGCGGGGAGCAGTACTTC.